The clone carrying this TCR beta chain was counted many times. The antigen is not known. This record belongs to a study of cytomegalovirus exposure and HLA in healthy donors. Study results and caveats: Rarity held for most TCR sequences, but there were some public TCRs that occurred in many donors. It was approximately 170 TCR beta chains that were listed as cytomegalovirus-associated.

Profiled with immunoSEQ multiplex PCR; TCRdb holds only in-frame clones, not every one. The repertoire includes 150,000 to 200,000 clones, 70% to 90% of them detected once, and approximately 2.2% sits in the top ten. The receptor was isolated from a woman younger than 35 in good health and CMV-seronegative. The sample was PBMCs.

Here the CDR3 DNA reads TGTGCCAGCAGTAGGACAGTTGGCTATGGCTACACCTTC. Residues: CASSRTVGYGYTF. The genes are TRBV6-5 and TRBJ1-2; the D gene is possibly TRBD1 (6 bases). Germline loops: CDR1 MNHEY, CDR2 SVGAGI. This CDR3 has 13 residues. Trimming removed 5 bases from V and 4 bases from J, with 11 bases in between.